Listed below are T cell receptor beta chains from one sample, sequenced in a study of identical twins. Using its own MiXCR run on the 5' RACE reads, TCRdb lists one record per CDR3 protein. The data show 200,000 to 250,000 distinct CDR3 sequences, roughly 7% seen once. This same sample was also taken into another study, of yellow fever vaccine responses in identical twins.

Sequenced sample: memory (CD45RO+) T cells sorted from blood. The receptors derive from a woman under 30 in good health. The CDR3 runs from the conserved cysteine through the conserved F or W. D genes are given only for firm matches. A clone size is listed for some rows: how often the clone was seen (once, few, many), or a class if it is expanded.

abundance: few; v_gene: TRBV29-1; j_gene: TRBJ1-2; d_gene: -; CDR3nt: TGCAGCGTTTGGGACACCAATGGCTACACCTTC; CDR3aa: CSVWDTNGYTF
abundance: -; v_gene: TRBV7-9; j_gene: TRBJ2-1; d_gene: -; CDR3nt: TGTGCCAGCAGCTCGAGGGGGGGCCAGTTGGATGAGCAGTTCTTC; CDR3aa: CASSSRGGQLDEQFF
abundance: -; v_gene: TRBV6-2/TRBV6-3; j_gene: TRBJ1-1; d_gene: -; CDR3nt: TGTGCCAGCAGTTACCTCTGGAACACTGAAGCTTTCTTT; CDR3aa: CASSYLWNTEAFF
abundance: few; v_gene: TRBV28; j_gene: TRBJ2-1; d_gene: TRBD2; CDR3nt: TGTGCCAGCACTTGGACTAGCGGGGGGAATGAGCAGTTCTTC; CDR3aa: CASTWTSGGNEQFF
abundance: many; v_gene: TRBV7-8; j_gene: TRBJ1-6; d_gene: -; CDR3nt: TGTGCCAGCAGCTTAGCAGGGGAGGAGGCACCCCTCCACTTT; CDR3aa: CASSLAGEEAPLHF
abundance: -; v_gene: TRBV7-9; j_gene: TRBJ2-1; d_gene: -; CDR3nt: TGTGCCAGCAGCTTAGCGGGGAGCTCCTACAATGAGCAGTTCTTC; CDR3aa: CASSLAGSSYNEQFF
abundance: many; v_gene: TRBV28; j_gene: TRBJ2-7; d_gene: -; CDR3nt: TGTGCCAGCAGTTTAGGGAACAGGGAAATGGCCGAGCAGTACTTC; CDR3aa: CASSLGNREMAEQYF
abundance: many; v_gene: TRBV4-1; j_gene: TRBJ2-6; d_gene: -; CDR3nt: TGCGCCAGCAGCCCGCCAAAAGCCACTGGGGCCAACGTCCTGACTTTC; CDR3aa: CASSPPKATGANVLTF
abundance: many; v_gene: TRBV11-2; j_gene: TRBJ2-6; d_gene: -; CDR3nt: TGTGCCAGCAGCTTCGACTTCCACTCCCCTAGCTCTGGGGCCAACGTCCTGACTTTC; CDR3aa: CASSFDFHSPSSGANVLTF
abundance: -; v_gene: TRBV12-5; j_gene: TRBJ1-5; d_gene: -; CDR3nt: TGTGCTAGTGGTTACAGTGATCAGCCCCAGCATTTT; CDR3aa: CASGYSDQPQHF
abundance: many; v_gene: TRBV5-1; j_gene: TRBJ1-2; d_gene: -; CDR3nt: TGCGCCAGCAGCTTGGGTGAGGGCTCTGGATATGGCTACACCTTC; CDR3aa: CASSLGEGSGYGYTF
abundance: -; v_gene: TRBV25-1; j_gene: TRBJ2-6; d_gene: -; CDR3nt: TGTGCCAGCAGTAATCGACCTACTTCTGGGGCCAACGTCCTGACTTTC; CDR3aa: CASSNRPTSGANVLTF
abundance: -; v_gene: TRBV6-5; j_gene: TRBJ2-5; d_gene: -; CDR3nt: TGTGCCAGCAGTTACTACAGCTCAGGACAGACCCAGTACTTC; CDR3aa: CASSYYSSGQTQYF
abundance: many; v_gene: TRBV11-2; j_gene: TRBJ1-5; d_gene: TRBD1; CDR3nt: TGTGCCAGCAGTCCTCATTGGACAGGGAATAAGCCCCAGCATTTT; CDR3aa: CASSPHWTGNKPQHF
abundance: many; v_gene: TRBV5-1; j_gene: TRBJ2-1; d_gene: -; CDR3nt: TGCGCCAGTAAAGGGGGGCCCACTGGTAATGAGCAGTTCTTC; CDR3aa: CASKGGPTGNEQFF
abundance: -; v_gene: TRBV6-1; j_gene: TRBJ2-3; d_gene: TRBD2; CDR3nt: TGTGCCAGCAGTCGGACGGGAGGGAGGGCAGATACGCAGTATTTT; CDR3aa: CASSRTGGRADTQYF
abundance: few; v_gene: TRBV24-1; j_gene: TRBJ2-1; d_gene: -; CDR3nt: TGTGCCCCCTCACATGAGCAGTTCTTC; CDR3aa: CAPSHEQFF
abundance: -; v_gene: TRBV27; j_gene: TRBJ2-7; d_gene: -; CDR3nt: TGTGCCAGCAACCCGGACGGGTCCTACGTGCAGTACTTC; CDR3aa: CASNPDGSYVQYF
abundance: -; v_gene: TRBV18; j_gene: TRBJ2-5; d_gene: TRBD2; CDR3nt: TGTGCCAGCTCACCCGGACTAGCGGCCCAAGAGACCCAGTACTTC; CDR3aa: CASSPGLAAQETQYF
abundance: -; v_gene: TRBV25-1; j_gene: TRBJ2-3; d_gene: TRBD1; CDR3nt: TGTGCCAGCAGTGCAAGAACCGGGACAGGGGGCGCAGATACGCAGTATTTT; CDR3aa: CASSARTGTGGADTQYF
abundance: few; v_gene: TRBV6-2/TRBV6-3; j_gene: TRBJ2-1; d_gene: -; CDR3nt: TGTGCCAGCAGTTACTCGACAGACTACAATGAGCAGTTCTTC; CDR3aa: CASSYSTDYNEQFF
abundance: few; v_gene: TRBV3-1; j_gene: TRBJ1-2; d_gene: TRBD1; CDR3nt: TGTGCCAGCAGCCAAAGACAGGGGGCTAACTATGGCTACACCTTC; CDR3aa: CASSQRQGANYGYTF
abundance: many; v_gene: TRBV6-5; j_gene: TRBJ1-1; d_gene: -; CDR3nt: TGTGCCAGCAGAAGCCCCACTACTGAAGCTTTCTTT; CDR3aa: CASRSPTTEAFF
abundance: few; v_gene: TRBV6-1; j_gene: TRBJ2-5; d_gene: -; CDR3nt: TGTGCCAGCATGCGGGGCGCGCAAGAGACCCAGTACTTC; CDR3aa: CASMRGAQETQYF
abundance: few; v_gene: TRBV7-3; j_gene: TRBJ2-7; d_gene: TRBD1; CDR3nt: TGTGCCAGCAGCGCCAGGGGACAGGGGACCTACGAGCAGTACTTC; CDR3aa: CASSARGQGTYEQYF
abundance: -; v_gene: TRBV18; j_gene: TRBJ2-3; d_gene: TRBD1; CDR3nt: TGTGCCAGCTCACCCCGGGACAGAATCACAGATACGCAGTATTTT; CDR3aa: CASSPRDRITDTQYF
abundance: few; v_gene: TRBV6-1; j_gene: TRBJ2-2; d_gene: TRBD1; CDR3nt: TGTGCCAGCACCCCCTCTGGGACAGGCAACACCGGGGAGCTGTTTTTT; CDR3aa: CASTPSGTGNTGELFF
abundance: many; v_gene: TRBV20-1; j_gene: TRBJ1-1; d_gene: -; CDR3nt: TGCAGTGCTAGAGATGTCCTGGTAACTGAAGCTTTCTTT; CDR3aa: CSARDVLVTEAFF
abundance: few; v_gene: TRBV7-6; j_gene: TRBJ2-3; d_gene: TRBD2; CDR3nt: TGTGCCAGCAGCTCAGGACTAGCGGGGCACACAGATACGCAGTATTTT; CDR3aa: CASSSGLAGHTDTQYF
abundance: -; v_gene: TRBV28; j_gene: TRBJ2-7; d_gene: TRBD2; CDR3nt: TGTGCCAGCAAATCACCCGCTAGCGGGAGGGCGAGATCCTACGAGCAGTACTTC; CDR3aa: CASKSPASGRARSYEQYF
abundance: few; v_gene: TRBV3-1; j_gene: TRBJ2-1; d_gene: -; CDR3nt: TGTGCCAGCAGAAATGTAAATGAGCAGTTCTTC; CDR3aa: CASRNVNEQFF